The rows below give T cell receptor beta chains drawn from one sample of a study of CD8 T cells in ankylosing spondylitis. TCRdb passed the 5' RACE reads through MiXCR, listing each CDR3 protein once. The sample lists 160,000 or so distinct CDR3 sequences; approximately 10% were seen once. Sequenced: blood, either unsorted or a sorted T cell fraction (not recorded which). The receptors originated from a female donor with ankylosing spondylitis or in good health (not recorded which). Both conserved end residues are part of each CDR3. Fields, in order: D gene, CDR3 length, V gene, J gene, clone size, CDR3 DNA, CDR3 protein. A D gene is named only where the DNA matches it firmly. Clone size, where shown, is once, few, many, or a class for clones that have expanded.

D gene: TRBD2; CDR3 length: 20; V gene: TRBV11-1; J gene: TRBJ2-2; clone size: few; CDR3 DNA: TGTGCCAGCAGCAGAGGACTAGCGGAGCTCCACGTACCTGGGACCGGGGAGCTGTTTTTT; CDR3 protein: CASSRGLAELHVPGTGELFF
D gene: TRBD2; CDR3 length: 16; V gene: TRBV7-9; J gene: TRBJ2-3; clone size: few; CDR3 DNA: TGTGCCAGCAGCTTTCCTAGCGGGAGTGGGACAGATACGCAGTATTTT; CDR3 protein: CASSFPSGSGTDTQYF
D gene: TRBD1; CDR3 length: 14; V gene: TRBV4-3; J gene: TRBJ2-1; clone size: few; CDR3 DNA: TGCGCCAGCAGCCAAGGCACAGGGGTTTTTGAGCAGTTCTTC; CDR3 protein: CASSQGTGVFEQFF
D gene: .; CDR3 length: 13; V gene: TRBV29-1; J gene: TRBJ2-1; clone size: .; CDR3 DNA: TGCAGCGTTGAACTGCGAAGTTACAATGAGCAGTTCTTC; CDR3 protein: CSVELRSYNEQFF
D gene: .; CDR3 length: 15; V gene: TRBV28; J gene: TRBJ2-6; clone size: .; CDR3 DNA: TGTGCCAGCAGTTTGGTCGAGCAGGGGGCCAACGTCCTGACTTTC; CDR3 protein: CASSLVEQGANVLTF
D gene: .; CDR3 length: 15; V gene: TRBV5-1; J gene: TRBJ2-3; clone size: few; CDR3 DNA: TGCGCCAGCAGCGACGGCGGCGGCCGCACAGATACGCAGTATTTT; CDR3 protein: CASSDGGGRTDTQYF
D gene: TRBD1; CDR3 length: 13; V gene: TRBV29-1; J gene: TRBJ2-7; clone size: many; CDR3 DNA: TGCAGCGTCAGGACAGGGGATGGCTACGAGCAGTACTTC; CDR3 protein: CSVRTGDGYEQYF
D gene: .; CDR3 length: 15; V gene: TRBV7-6; J gene: TRBJ2-5; clone size: .; CDR3 DNA: TGTGCCAGCAGCCCCGCCAGTTTCGTCCAAGAGACCCAGTACTTC; CDR3 protein: CASSPASFVQETQYF
D gene: .; CDR3 length: 15; V gene: TRBV9; J gene: TRBJ1-2; clone size: .; CDR3 DNA: TGTGCCAGCAGCGTAGCATCCTCCAGAAACTATGGCTACACCTTC; CDR3 protein: CASSVASSRNYGYTF
D gene: .; CDR3 length: 14; V gene: TRBV2; J gene: TRBJ2-1; clone size: few; CDR3 DNA: TGTGCCAGCAGGGGGGACTTCTCCTACAATGAGCAGTTCTTC; CDR3 protein: CASRGDFSYNEQFF
D gene: TRBD1; CDR3 length: 17; V gene: TRBV15; J gene: TRBJ1-4; clone size: few; CDR3 DNA: TGTGCCACCAGCAGGACTGGTTGGGGACAGAGTAATGAAAAACTGTTTTTT; CDR3 protein: CATSRTGWGQSNEKLFF
D gene: .; CDR3 length: 11; V gene: TRBV9; J gene: TRBJ2-7; clone size: many; CDR3 DNA: TGTGCCAGCAGCGCAGGCTACGAGCAGTACTTC; CDR3 protein: CASSAGYEQYF
D gene: .; CDR3 length: 14; V gene: TRBV6-2/TRBV6-3; J gene: TRBJ1-1; clone size: few; CDR3 DNA: TGTGCCAGCAGCCAAATTACAACAGGTAGTGAAGCTTTCTTT; CDR3 protein: CASSQITTGSEAFF
D gene: TRBD1; CDR3 length: 18; V gene: TRBV12-3/TRBV12-4; J gene: TRBJ1-2; clone size: many; CDR3 DNA: TGTGCCAGCAGTTTCTCTCGCGGGACAGGGGCCCCGAGCTATGGCTACACCTTC; CDR3 protein: CASSFSRGTGAPSYGYTF
D gene: TRBD1; CDR3 length: 15; V gene: TRBV5-5; J gene: TRBJ2-3; clone size: .; CDR3 DNA: TGTGCCAGCAGTAGACAGGGGGCGACGGCAGATACGCAGTATTTT; CDR3 protein: CASSRQGATADTQYF
D gene: .; CDR3 length: 12; V gene: TRBV5-1; J gene: TRBJ2-7; clone size: .; CDR3 DNA: TGCGCCAGCAGCTTTGACCTCTACGAGCAGTACTTC; CDR3 protein: CASSFDLYEQYF
D gene: .; CDR3 length: 16; V gene: TRBV27; J gene: TRBJ1-1; clone size: .; CDR3 DNA: TGTGCCAGCAGTTCCACAGGGAGCTGGGGGACCACTGAAGCTTTCTTT; CDR3 protein: CASSSTGSWGTTEAFF
D gene: .; CDR3 length: 14; V gene: TRBV5-1; J gene: TRBJ2-7; clone size: few; CDR3 DNA: TGCGCCAGCAGCTTGGCTCTGGGGTCCTACGAGCAGTACTTC; CDR3 protein: CASSLALGSYEQYF
D gene: .; CDR3 length: 13; V gene: TRBV6-5; J gene: TRBJ1-1; clone size: many; CDR3 DNA: TGTGCCAGCAGTTACGATGGGAACACTGAAGCTTTCTTT; CDR3 protein: CASSYDGNTEAFF
D gene: .; CDR3 length: 15; V gene: TRBV6-4; J gene: TRBJ2-6; clone size: many; CDR3 DNA: TGTGCCAGCAGTGACAGAAACACTGGGGCCAACGTCCTGACTTTC; CDR3 protein: CASSDRNTGANVLTF
D gene: TRBD2; CDR3 length: 17; V gene: TRBV23-1; J gene: TRBJ2-1; clone size: .; CDR3 DNA: TGCGCCAGCAGTCAATCGATCGCACTAGCGGAGGGAAATGAGCAGTTCTTC; CDR3 protein: CASSQSIALAEGNEQFF
D gene: .; CDR3 length: 14; V gene: TRBV28; J gene: TRBJ2-2; clone size: many; CDR3 DNA: TGTGCCAGCGAATTTGAGCGGGACACCGGGGAGCTGTTTTTT; CDR3 protein: CASEFERDTGELFF
D gene: .; CDR3 length: 14; V gene: TRBV20-1; J gene: TRBJ1-1; clone size: .; CDR3 DNA: TGCAGTGCTCAATCCAATACAGGGTACACTGAAGCTTTCTTT; CDR3 protein: CSAQSNTGYTEAFF
D gene: .; CDR3 length: 15; V gene: TRBV9; J gene: TRBJ1-3; clone size: once; CDR3 DNA: TGTGCCAGCACCCCTAACACGGTCTCTGGAAACACCATATATTTT; CDR3 protein: CASTPNTVSGNTIYF
D gene: .; CDR3 length: 18; V gene: TRBV11-1; J gene: TRBJ1-5; clone size: many; CDR3 DNA: TGTGCCAGCAGCTACCCCGATGGAACATGGAGCCTCAATCAGCCCCAGCATTTT; CDR3 protein: CASSYPDGTWSLNQPQHF